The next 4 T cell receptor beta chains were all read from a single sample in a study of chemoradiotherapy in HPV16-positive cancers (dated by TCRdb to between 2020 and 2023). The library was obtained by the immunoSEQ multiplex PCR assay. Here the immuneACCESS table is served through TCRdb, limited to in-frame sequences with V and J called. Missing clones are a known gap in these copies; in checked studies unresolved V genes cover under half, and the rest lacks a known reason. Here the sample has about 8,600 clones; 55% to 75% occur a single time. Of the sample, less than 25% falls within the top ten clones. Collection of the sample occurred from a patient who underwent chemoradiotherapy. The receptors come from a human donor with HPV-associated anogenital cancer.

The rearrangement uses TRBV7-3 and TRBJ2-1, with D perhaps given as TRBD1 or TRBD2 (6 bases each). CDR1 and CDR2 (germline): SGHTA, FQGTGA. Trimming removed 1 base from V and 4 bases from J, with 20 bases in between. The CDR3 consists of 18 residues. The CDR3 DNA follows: TGTGCCAGCAGCTTAAGGGGGCCACTAGCCGAAGAATACAATGAGCAGTTCTTC. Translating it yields CASSLRGPLAEEYNEQFF. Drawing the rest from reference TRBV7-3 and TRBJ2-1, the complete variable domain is GAGVSQTPSNKVTEKGKYVELRCDPISGHTALYWYRQSLGQGPEFLIYFQGTGAADDSGLPNDRFFAVRPEGSVSTLKIQRTERGDSAVYLCASSLRGPLAEEYNEQFFGPGTRLTVL.

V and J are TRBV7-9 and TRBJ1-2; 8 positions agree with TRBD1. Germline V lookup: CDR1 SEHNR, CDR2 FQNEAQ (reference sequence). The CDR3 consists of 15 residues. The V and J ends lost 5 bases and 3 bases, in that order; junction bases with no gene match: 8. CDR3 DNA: TGTGCCAGCAGCCCGTGGACAGGGTCCGACTATGGCTACACCTTC. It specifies CASSPWTGSDYGYTF.

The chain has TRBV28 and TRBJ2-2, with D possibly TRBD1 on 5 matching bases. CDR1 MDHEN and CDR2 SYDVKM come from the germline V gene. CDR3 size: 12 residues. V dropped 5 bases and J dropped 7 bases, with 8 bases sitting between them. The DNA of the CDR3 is TGTGCCAGCAGTCCCAGGGTCGGGGAGCTGTTTTTT. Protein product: CASSPRVGELFF.

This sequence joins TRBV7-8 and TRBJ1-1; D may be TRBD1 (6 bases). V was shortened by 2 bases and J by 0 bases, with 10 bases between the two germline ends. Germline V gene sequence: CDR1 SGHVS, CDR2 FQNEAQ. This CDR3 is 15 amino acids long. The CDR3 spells CASSLTGRMNTEAFF. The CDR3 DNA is TGTGCCAGCAGCTTAACAGGGAGGATGAACACTGAAGCTTTCTTT.